Below, 32 T cell receptor beta chains from the same sample are listed, as sequenced in a study of cytomegalovirus exposure and HLA in healthy donors. The PCR was carried out with 60 Vbeta primers and 13 Jbeta primers. Profiling relied on immunoSEQ multiplex PCR, and the TCRdb table lists in-frame clones only, not all of them. This sample has 150,000 to 200,000 clones; roughly 80% occur once, and the top ten carry about 7.7%. The specimen sequenced was PBMCs. All receptors derive from a woman aged 40 to 50 in good health and CMV-seropositive.

The chain recombines TRBV5-1 with TRBJ1-1, with 9 positions matching TRBD1. The CDR3 is 17 residues long. Germline lookup yields CDR1 SGHRS and CDR2 YFSETQ. V was clipped by 0 bases and J by 1 base; unmatched bases: 7. This CDR3 reads CASSLALQGARNTEAFF. In nucleotides, the CDR3 is TGCGCCAGCAGCTTGGCCCTACAGGGGGCCAGGAACACTGAAGCTTTCTTT.

The chain recombines TRBV29-1 with TRBJ2-3, with D possibly being TRBD1 (6 bases). The CDR3 has 14 amino acids. The germline gives CDR1 SQVTM, CDR2 ANQGSEA. V lost 6 bases and J 2 bases, leaving 15 bases between the germline ends. The CDR3 spells CSVGARGTTDTQYF. Here the CDR3 DNA reads TGCAGCGTGGGGGCGCGAGGGACCACAGATACGCAGTATTTT.

The table lists this clone with a count of one. This sequence joins TRBV29-1 and TRBJ2-3; D not certain. The length of the CDR3 is 12 residues. The ends were cut back, 5 bases at V and 2 bases at J, with 8 bases in the middle. Germline V gives CDR1 SQVTM, CDR2 ANQGSEA. In DNA, the CDR3 is TGCAGCGTTATAAGAGCCACAGATACGCAGTATTTT. This encodes CSVIRATDTQYF.

A single count supports this clone. This rearrangement joins TRBV28 to TRBJ2-3; 8 positions agree with TRBD1. The CDR3 consists of 15 residues. V lost 0 bases, J lost 1 base, and 0 bases stayed unmatched. Per germline, CDR1 MDHEN and CDR2 SYDVKM. CDR3 sequence (DNA): TGTGCCAGCAGTTTATGGACAGGGGGCACAGATACGCAGTATTTT. Encoded protein: CASSLWTGGTDTQYF.

On this clone: At one of its ends the junction is not consistent with the germline gene, which may arise from a read error. The rearrangement uses TRBV15 and TRBJ1-1; D possibly corresponds to TRBD1 (6 bases). The CDR3 contains 13 residues. Germline V gene sequence: CDR1 LNHNV, CDR2 YYDKDF (reference sequence). This CDR3 is CVTSRYRDTEAFF. CDR3 bases: TGTGTCACCAGCAGGTACAGGGACACTGAAGCTTTCTTT.

This chain joins TRBV7-9 and TRBJ2-5; tentative D call: TRBD2 (5 bases). CDR3 size: 16 residues. Germline V CDR1 and CDR2: SEHNR, FQNEAQ (reference sequence). V gave up 2 bases and J gave up 2 bases, with 15 bases separating them. For the CDR3, the DNA is TGTGCCAGCAGCTTATATCGCCCACCGGGGCAAGAGACCCAGTACTTC. It is translated as CASSLYRPPGQETQYF.

Worth noting for this clone: This sequence is one base from a far larger clone and is likely a read error. The chain carries TRBV10-3 and TRBJ1-1; D gene uncertain. CDR1 ENHRY and CDR2 SYGVKD come from the germline V gene. This CDR3 is 14 amino acids long. With 3 bases removed from V and 1 base from J, the gap between germline ends came to 9 bases. CDR3 coding DNA: TGTGCCATCAGTGACGAAACACCGAACACTGAAGCTTTCTTT. Translated: CAISDETPNTEAFF.

This sequence joins TRBV7-6 and TRBJ2-5; TRBD2 matches 7 bases. The J call may be in error: the DNA end matches TRBJ2-7 better. CDR1 and CDR2 (germline): SGHVS, FNYEAQ. CDR3 length: 16 amino acids. As DNA, the CDR3 is TGTGCCAGCAGCTTAGCGGAGGCTAGCGGATTGGACGAGCAGTACTTC. Translated: CASSLAEASGLDEQYF.

The J gene is TRBJ2-1, the V gene TRBV6-5, with 11 bases fitting TRBD1. CDR3 length equals 15 residues. The germline gives CDR1 MNHEY, CDR2 SVGAGI. V lost 6 bases to trimming and J lost 7 bases; unmatched junction nucleotides: 8. The DNA for the CDR3 is TGTGCCAGCAGCCCTGGACAGGGGGCGCGGAATGAGCAGTTCTTC. Its protein product is CASSPGQGARNEQFF.

This clone was found a few times. J is TRBJ2-5 and V is TRBV14; 8 nucleotides agree with TRBD1. The end of the DNA aligns better with TRBJ2-7, so the J call may be wrong. The CDR3 spans 16 residues. Germline CDR1 SGHDN, CDR2 FVKESK. In DNA, the CDR3 is TGTGCCAGCAGCCAAGTCGGTCAGGGGGCCGGCTACGAGCAGTACTTC. Its protein is CASSQVGQGAGYEQYF.

This sequence joins TRBV13 and TRBJ1-4, with TRBD1 matching over 10 bases. Trimming cost V 0 bases and J 10 bases; bases outside gene matches: 5. Per the germline V gene, CDR1 is PRHDT and CDR2 is FYEKMQ (reference sequence). The CDR3 extends over 15 amino acids. This CDR3 is CASSLGGQGTGKLFF. Here the CDR3 DNA reads TGTGCCAGCAGCTTAGGGGGACAGGGGACGGGAAAACTGTTTTTT.

V and J are TRBV7-2 and TRBJ2-7, with TRBD2 matching over 12 bases. V lost 2 bases to trimming and J lost 7 bases; unmatched junction nucleotides: 9. CDR1 and CDR2 from the germline V gene are SGHTA and FQGNSA. CDR3 length: 16 residues. The CDR3 nucleotides read TGTGCCAGCAGCTTATCCCCTAGCGGGAGGGCGTCAGAGCAGTACTTC. Encoded protein: CASSLSPSGRASEQYF.

Concerning this clone itself: One junction end disagrees with the germline gene, perhaps due to a read error. The genes are TRBV13 and TRBJ2-5; no clear D. The CDR3 has 11 residues. Per the germline V gene, CDR1 is PRHDT and CDR2 is FYEKMQ (reference sequence). CDR3 in amino acids: CASSEQEAQYF. The CDR3 DNA reads as TGTGCCAGCAGCGAACAAGAGGCCCAGTACTTC.

In this sample, this clone turned up once. The chain uses TRBV11-2 and TRBJ1-2; 7 bases line up with TRBD1. The germline CDR1 and CDR2 sequences are SGHAT and FQNNGV. CDR3 length equals 14 residues. The junction had 3 bases not matched to a gene; V was cut back by 2 bases and J by 3 bases. The CDR3 DNA reads TGTGCCAGCAGCTTACCGGGACAGCACTATGGCTACACCTTC. This encodes CASSLPGQHYGYTF.

This clone was seen a handful of times. The rearrangement joins TRBV28 to TRBJ1-1; the D gene is possibly TRBD1 (5 bases). This CDR3 spans 14 amino acids. V shed 6 bases and J shed 4 bases, with 15 bases lying between them. The V gene's germline CDR1 is MDHEN and CDR2 SYDVKM. DNA of the CDR3: TGTGCCAGCAGGCAGCCAGGGCGTGGCACTGAAGCTTTCTTT. Protein: CASRQPGRGTEAFF.

This chain uses TRBV5-5 with TRBJ2-1; maybe TRBD1 (6 bases). The CDR3 totals 15 residues. Per the germline V gene, CDR1 is SGHKS and CDR2 is YYEKEE (reference sequence). V was cut by 4 bases and J by 4 bases, with 15 bases left in between. CDR3 loop: CASSDQGTSYNEQFF. The CDR3, as DNA: TGTGCCAGCAGCGATCAGGGGACAAGTTACAATGAGCAGTTCTTC.

The chain joins TRBV28 to TRBJ2-7; 7 nucleotides line up with TRBD1. The CDR3 length is 15 residues. Germline assignment: CDR1 MDHEN and CDR2 SYDVKM. The V gene end was trimmed by 6 bases and the J gene end by 3 bases; junction bases not matched to a gene: 11. The CDR3 nucleotides are TGTGCCAGCAGACCTGGTGGGACAGAGTTCTACGAGCAGTACTTC. This codes for CASRPGGTEFYEQYF.

The chain has TRBV4-1 and TRBJ2-7; 7 bases agree with TRBD2. From germline, CDR1 is MGHRA and CDR2 YSYEKL. This CDR3 comprises 15 residues. With 1 base clipped from V and 6 bases from J, the junction kept 9 bases outside the gene matches. The CDR3 DNA is TGCGCCAGCAGCCAAGGGGGGGGAGCGCGGAGCGAGCAGTACTTC. As protein: CASSQGGGARSEQYF.

This CDR3 reads CASTPGGRPYEQYF. Here the CDR3 DNA reads TGTGCCAGCACCCCGGGGGGTAGACCCTACGAGCAGTACTTC. This chain uses TRBV28 with TRBJ2-7; 7 nucleotides agree with TRBD2. The length of the CDR3 is 14 residues. The germline gives CDR1 MDHEN, CDR2 SYDVKM. V was pared by 7 bases and J by 2 bases, with 8 bases of the junction left unmatched.

The genes are TRBV19 and TRBJ2-7, with a weak D call TRBD2 (5 bases). Germline-derived CDR1 and CDR2 are LNHDA and SQIVND (reference sequence). V was cut by 5 bases and J by 5 bases, with 13 bases left in between. The CDR3 length is 13 residues. CDR3: CASSYGLENEQYF. CDR3 nucleotides: TGTGCCAGTAGTTACGGACTGGAAAACGAGCAGTACTTC.

CDR3 nucleotides: TGTGCCAGCAGTCAACAGGGGAGTAATACTAATGAAAAACTGTTTTTT. It is translated as CASSQQGSNTNEKLFF. This chain uses TRBV2 with TRBJ1-4, with 7 bases that match TRBD1. CDR3 length equals 16 residues. J lost 2 bases, V lost 5 bases, and 8 bases had no gene match. Germline CDR1 and CDR2: SNHLY and FYNNEI.

This clone was detected a few times. CDR3 sequence: CSARAVYEQYF. The DNA of the CDR3 is TGCAGTGCTAGAGCAGTATACGAGCAGTACTTC. The chain is built from TRBV20-1 and TRBJ2-7; D call uncertain. The CDR3 extends over 11 amino acids. The V and J ends lost 1 base and 4 bases respectively, with 5 bases between them. Germline values: CDR1 DFQATT, CDR2 SNEGSKA (reference sequence).

This sequence joins TRBV28 and TRBJ1-2; 10 nucleotides align to TRBD1. CDR3 length equals 15 residues. J lost 4 bases, V lost 5 bases, and 7 bases had no gene match. CDR1 MDHEN and CDR2 SYDVKM come from the germline V gene. The CDR3 loop is CASSTGQGSVYGYTF. CDR3 in DNA: TGTGCCAGCAGTACGGGACAGGGGAGTGTCTATGGCTACACCTTC.

V usage is TRBV27 and J usage is TRBJ2-3; 9 nucleotides agree with TRBD1. The V gene's germline CDR1 is MNHEY and CDR2 SMNVEV (reference sequence). Trimming removed 6 bases from V and 5 bases from J; junction bases left unmatched: 9. This CDR3 spans 15 amino acids. The CDR3 coding sequence is TGTGCCAGCAGATCAACAGGGGGCTTCCTAGATACGCAGTATTTT. Amino acids: CASRSTGGFLDTQYF.

The chain couples TRBV7-2 to TRBJ1-2, with D unresolved. This CDR3 has 14 amino acids. Looked up from germline, CDR1 is SGHTA and CDR2 is FQGNSA. V lost 3 bases to trimming and J lost 5 bases, with 13 bases between them. The CDR3 region is CASSFGRIGYGYTF. In nucleotides, the CDR3 is TGTGCCAGCAGCTTCGGCAGGATTGGGTATGGCTACACCTTC.

V gene TRBV5-1 combines with J gene TRBJ2-7; 7 nucleotides match TRBD2. J lost 2 bases, V lost 3 bases, and 2 bases had no gene match. Germline assignment: CDR1 SGHRS and CDR2 YFSETQ. The CDR3 spans 13 residues. Written as DNA, the CDR3 is TGCGCCAGCAGCTCCAGCGGGACCTACGAGCAGTACTTC. It is translated as CASSSSGTYEQYF.

This chain uses TRBV28 with TRBJ2-7, with 9 bases that match TRBD2. CDR3 length: 15 residues. Germline CDR1 and CDR2: MDHEN and SYDVKM. V gave up 3 bases and J gave up 2 bases; unmatched junction bases: 5. DNA of the CDR3: TGTGCCAGCAGTTTTGGCCTAGCGGGGACCTACGAGCAGTACTTC. As protein: CASSFGLAGTYEQYF.

This chain joins TRBV7-9 and TRBJ2-2; tentatively, D is TRBD2 (5 bases). Germline-derived CDR1 and CDR2 are SEHNR and FQNEAQ (reference sequence). The CDR3 sequence is 17 residues long. The V and J ends lost 4 bases and 0 bases respectively, with 15 bases between them. CDR3 protein: CASSSTRAVANTGELFF. The CDR3 region has the DNA TGTGCCAGCAGCTCGACGCGGGCGGTCGCGAACACCGGGGAGCTGTTTTTT.

The chain's CDR3 is CASSRTGATYNEQFF. The CDR3 DNA sequence: TGTGCCAGCTCCCGGACAGGGGCCACCTACAATGAGCAGTTCTTC. This sequence joins TRBV11-3 and TRBJ2-1; 9 bases agree with TRBD1. This CDR3 is built from 15 residues. Germline values: CDR1 SGHNT, CDR2 YENEEA. Germline trimming cut 8 bases from V and 2 bases from J; bases unmatched to any gene: 7. Using reference TRBV11-3 and TRBJ2-1 for the parts outside the CDR3, the full variable domain is EAGVVQSPRYKIIEKKQPVAFWCNPISGHNTLYWYLQNLGQGPELLIRYENEEAVDDSQLPKDRFSAERLKGVDSTLKIQPAELGDSAVYLCASSRTGATYNEQFFGPGTRLTVL.

The genes are TRBV27 and TRBJ1-1, with a possible D match to TRBD1 (6 bases). Germline CDR1 reads MNHEY; CDR2 reads SMNVEV (reference sequence). Trimming took off 7 bases at V and 4 bases at J, with 19 bases between the two ends. This CDR3 spans 15 amino acids. CDR3 DNA: TGTGCCAGCAAGTCGGGGGGCCTGTCCATCACTGAAGCTTTCTTT. This translates into CASKSGGLSITEAFF.

A few counts support this clone. The genes are TRBV7-9 and TRBJ1-3; 11 bases are shared with TRBD1. Germline loops: CDR1 SEHNR, CDR2 FQNEAQ (reference sequence). The CDR3 contains 14 residues. V lost 8 bases, J lost 1 base, and 1 base stayed unmatched. CDR3 bases: TGTGCCAGCGGGGACAGGGGGTCTGGAAACACCATATATTTT. The encoded protein is CASGDRGSGNTIYF. The whole variable domain, remainder taken from reference TRBV7-9 and TRBJ1-3, is DTGVSQNPRHKITKRGQNVTFRCDPISEHNRLYWYRQTLGQGPEFLTYFQNEAQLEKSRLLSDRFSAERPKGSFSTLEIQRTEQGDSAMYLCASGDRGSGNTIYFGEGSWLTVV.

V gene TRBV2 combines with J gene TRBJ2-3, with TRBD1 matching over 7 bases. CDR3 length: 14 residues. Germline lookup yields CDR1 SNHLY and CDR2 FYNNEI. Germline trimming cut 4 bases from V and 6 bases from J; bases unmatched to any gene: 7. The CDR3 loop is CASSVTQGVDTQYF. The CDR3 DNA sequence: TGTGCCAGCAGTGTAACCCAGGGGGTTGATACGCAGTATTTT.